This TCR beta chain emerged from a study of glioma-infiltrating T cells. This clonotype was detected a few times. Antigen unknown. The iRepertoire nested amplicon-rescue multiplex PCR amplified TCR alpha and beta CDR3s from RNA. MiXCR, applied by TCRdb to the multiplex PCR reads, yields one record per CDR3 protein. The sample lists about 89,000 distinct CDR3 sequences; less than 30% were seen once. General study results and limits: Above-expected tissue-blood divergence occurred in all gliomas, most in low-grade ones.

Germline assignment: CDR1 SEHNR and CDR2 FQNEAQ (reference sequence). V was shortened by 5 bases and J by 4 bases, with 20 bases between the two germline ends. The CDR3 contains 16 residues. The sample was glioma tissue, nonneoplastic brain tissue, or PBMCs (not recorded which). This sequence originates from a human donor with low-grade glioma or glioblastoma, undergoing nonglioma brain surgery, or in good health (not recorded which). The chain is built from TRBV7-9 and TRBJ2-5, with D possibly matching TRBD2 (5 bases). DNA of the CDR3: TGTGCCAGCAGCCCCGCGGGTGGCAGCAGTCGAGAGACCCAGTACTTC. Amino acid sequence: CASSPAGGSSRETQYF.